The rows below give T cell receptor beta chains drawn from one sample of a study of T-cell memory formation after mild COVID-19. TCRdb analysed the 5' RACE reads with MiXCR anew, one entry per CDR3 protein. The top ten hold around a fifth of the sample, which has approximately 250,000 distinct CDR3 sequences, 16% seen once. Sequencing was performed on PBMCs or a T cell subset sorted from them (not recorded which). These receptors all stem from a man between 18 and 29 years old who had mild COVID-19 (a few samples of this study predate the infection). Cell type and time point are not known. CDR3s include the opening cysteine and the closing phenylalanine or tryptophan. A D gene is named only where the DNA matches it firmly. Rows may omit the clone size; those that give it use once, few, many or a size class.

V	size	D	J	CDR3	DNA
TRBV6-4	.	.	TRBJ2-1	CASSEGAHNEQFF	TGTGCCAGCAGTGAGGGGGCCCACAATGAGCAGTTCTTC
TRBV20-1	.	TRBD1	TRBJ2-7	CSARTGGYEQYF	TGCAGTGCTAGGACAGGGGGCTACGAGCAGTACTTC
TRBV20-1	.	TRBD1	TRBJ2-3	CSAGTVLLSTDTQYF	TGCAGTGCAGGGACAGTTTTACTAAGCACAGATACGCAGTATTTT
TRBV2	few	TRBD1	TRBJ2-7	CASSPDRDHEQYF	TGTGCCAGCAGTCCGGACAGGGACCACGAGCAGTACTTC
TRBV5-1	many	TRBD2	TRBJ2-3	CASRSLAGSTDTQYF	TGCGCCAGCAGGTCGTTAGCGGGGAGCACAGATACGCAGTATTTT
TRBV6-2/TRBV6-3	.	TRBD2	TRBJ2-2	CASSYFPSGAPGELFF	TGTGCCAGCAGTTACTTCCCCAGCGGGGCCCCCGGGGAGCTGTTTTTT
TRBV28	.	.	TRBJ1-5	CASSSLGWGLGQPQHF	TGTGCCAGCAGTTCCCTAGGTTGGGGGTTAGGGCAGCCCCAGCATTTT
TRBV7-8	many	.	TRBJ2-7	CASSQHQGPSYEQYF	TGTGCCAGCAGCCAGCACCAGGGGCCCTCCTACGAGCAGTACTTC
TRBV11-3	.	TRBD1	TRBJ2-1	CASSTRTGIGLGEQFF	TGTGCCAGCAGCACCAGGACAGGGATTGGGTTAGGGGAGCAGTTCTTC
TRBV11-2	few	.	TRBJ1-5	CASSLEGQLQPQHF	TGTGCCAGCAGCTTAGAGGGACAATTACAGCCCCAGCATTTT
TRBV27	.	.	TRBJ2-1	CASSNGGAHNEQFF	TGTGCCAGCAGTAATGGGGGGGCGCACAATGAGCAGTTCTTC
TRBV25-1	.	TRBD1	TRBJ1-6	CASSGTGRNSPLHF	TGTGCCAGCAGTGGGACAGGTCGTAATTCACCCCTCCACTTT
TRBV7-2	once	.	TRBJ2-3	CASTPETRLDTQYF	TGTGCCAGCACCCCTGAGACTAGATTAGATACGCAGTATTTT